This entry is about one T cell receptor (beta chain). Its antigen remains unidentified. Carried by the TCR beta cDNA libraries were unique molecular identifiers. The source material, roughly 0.9 to 11 million T cells, gave rise to roughly 0.5 million cDNA molecules. A single record per CDR3 protein comes from TCRdb applying MiXCR to the PCR reads. Of a few hundred thousand distinct CDR3 sequences in the sample, 35% to 40% were seen once. The data were taken from a study of post-analysis software for immune sequencing data. Study as a whole: The study covered relapsing-remitting, secondary progressive and progressive-relapsing courses of multiple sclerosis. General study results and limits: With TRBV5-6, TRBV5-1 and TRBV20-1 included, several TRBV segments were more frequent in patients than in controls. Samples prepared in the same batch strongly co-clustered by F measure. For normalized Chao1 diversity, multiple sclerosis patients scored significantly lower than controls did.

CDR3 size: 12 residues. The V and J ends lost 3 bases and 3 bases respectively, with 2 bases between them. The gene calls are TRBV12-3 or TRBV12-4 and TRBJ2-2; D gene ambiguous. The sample consisted of blood. This TCR was sampled from a girl under 18 with multiple sclerosis. Written as DNA, the CDR3 is TGTGCCAGCAGTTTCCACACCGGGGAGCTGTTTTTT. Amino acid sequence: CASSFHTGELFF.